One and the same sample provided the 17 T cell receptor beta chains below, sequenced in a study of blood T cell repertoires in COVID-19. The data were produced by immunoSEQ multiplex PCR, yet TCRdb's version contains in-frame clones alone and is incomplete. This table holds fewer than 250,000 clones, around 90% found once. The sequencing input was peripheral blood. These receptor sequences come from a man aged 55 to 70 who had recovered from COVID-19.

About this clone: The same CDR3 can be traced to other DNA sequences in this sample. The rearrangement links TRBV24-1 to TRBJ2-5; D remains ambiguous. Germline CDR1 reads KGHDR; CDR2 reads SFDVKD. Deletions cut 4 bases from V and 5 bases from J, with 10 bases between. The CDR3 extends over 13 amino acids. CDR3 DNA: TGTGCCACCAGTGAGCCGAGCAGGGAGACCCAGTACTTC. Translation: CATSEPSRETQYF.

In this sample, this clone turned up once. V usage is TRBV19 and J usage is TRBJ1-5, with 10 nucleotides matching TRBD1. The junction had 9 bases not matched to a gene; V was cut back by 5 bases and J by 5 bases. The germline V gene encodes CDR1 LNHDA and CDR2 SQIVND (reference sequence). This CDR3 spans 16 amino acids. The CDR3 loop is CASSLWAGTGDQPQHF. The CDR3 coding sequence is TGTGCCAGTAGTCTATGGGCCGGGACAGGGGATCAGCCCCAGCATTTT. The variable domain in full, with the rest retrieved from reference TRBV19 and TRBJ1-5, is DGGITQSPKYLFRKEGQNVTLSCEQNLNHDAMYWYRQDPGQGLRLIYYSQIVNDFQKGDIAEGYSVSREKKESFPLTVTSAQKNPTAFYLCASSLWAGTGDQPQHFGDGTRLSIL.

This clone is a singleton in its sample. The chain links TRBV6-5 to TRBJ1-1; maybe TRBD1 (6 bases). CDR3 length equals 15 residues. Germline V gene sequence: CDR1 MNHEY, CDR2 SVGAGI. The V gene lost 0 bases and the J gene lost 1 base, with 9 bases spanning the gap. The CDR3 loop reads CASSYSGHENTEAFF. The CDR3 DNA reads TGTGCCAGCAGTTACTCGGGACACGAGAACACTGAAGCTTTCTTT.

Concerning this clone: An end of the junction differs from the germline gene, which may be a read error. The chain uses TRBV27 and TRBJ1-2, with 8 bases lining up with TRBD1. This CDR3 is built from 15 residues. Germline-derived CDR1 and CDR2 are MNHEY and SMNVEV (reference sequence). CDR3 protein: CASSLGQGANYGYTF. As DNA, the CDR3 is TGTGCCAGCAGTTTAGGGCAGGGGGCTAATTATGGCTACACCTTC.

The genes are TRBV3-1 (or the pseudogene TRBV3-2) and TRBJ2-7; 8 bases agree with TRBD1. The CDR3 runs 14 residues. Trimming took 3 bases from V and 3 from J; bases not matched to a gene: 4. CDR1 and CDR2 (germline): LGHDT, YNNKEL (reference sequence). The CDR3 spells CASSHRDRIYEQYF. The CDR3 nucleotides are TGTGCCAGCAGCCACCGGGACAGGATCTACGAGCAGTACTTC.

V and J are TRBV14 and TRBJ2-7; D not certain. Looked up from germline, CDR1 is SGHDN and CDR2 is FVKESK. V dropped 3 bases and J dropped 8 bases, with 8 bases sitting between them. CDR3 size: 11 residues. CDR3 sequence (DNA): TGTGCCAGCAGCCACTCTGAGAAGCAGTACTTC. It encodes CASSHSEKQYF.

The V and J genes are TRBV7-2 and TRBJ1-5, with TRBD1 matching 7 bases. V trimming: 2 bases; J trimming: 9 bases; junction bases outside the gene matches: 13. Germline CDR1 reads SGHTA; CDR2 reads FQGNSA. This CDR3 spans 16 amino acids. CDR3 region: CASSLSGTESFRPQHF. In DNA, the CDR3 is TGTGCCAGCAGCTTATCTGGGACAGAAAGTTTTAGGCCCCAGCATTTT.

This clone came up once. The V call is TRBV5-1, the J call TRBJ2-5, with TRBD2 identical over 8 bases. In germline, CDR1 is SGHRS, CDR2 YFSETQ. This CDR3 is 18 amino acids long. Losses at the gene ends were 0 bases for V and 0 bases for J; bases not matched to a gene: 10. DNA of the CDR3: TGCGCCAGCAGCTTGGGGGTAACTAGCGGACCGTACCAAGAGACCCAGTACTTC. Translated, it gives CASSLGVTSGPYQETQYF.

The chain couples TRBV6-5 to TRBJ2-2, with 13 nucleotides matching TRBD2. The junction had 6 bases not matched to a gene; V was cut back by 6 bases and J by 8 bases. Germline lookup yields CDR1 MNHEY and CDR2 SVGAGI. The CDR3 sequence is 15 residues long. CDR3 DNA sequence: TGTGCCAGCAGGGCACTAGCGGGGGGGCAAGGGGAGCTGTTTTTT. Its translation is CASRALAGGQGELFF.

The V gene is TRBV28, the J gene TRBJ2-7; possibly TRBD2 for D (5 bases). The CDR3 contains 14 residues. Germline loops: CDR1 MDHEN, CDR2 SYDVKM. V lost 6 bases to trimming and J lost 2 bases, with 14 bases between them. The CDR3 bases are TGTGCCAGCAGACCCAGGACTCTTACCTACGAGCAGTACTTC. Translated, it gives CASRPRTLTYEQYF.

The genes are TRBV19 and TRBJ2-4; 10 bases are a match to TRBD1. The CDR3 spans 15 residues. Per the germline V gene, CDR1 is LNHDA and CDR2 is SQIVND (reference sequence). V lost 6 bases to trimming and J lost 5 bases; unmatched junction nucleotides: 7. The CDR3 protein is CASSDIGTGENIQYF. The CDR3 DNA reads TGTGCCAGTAGCGATATCGGGACAGGGGAAAACATTCAGTACTTC. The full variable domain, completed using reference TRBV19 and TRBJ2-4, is DGGITQSPKYLFRKEGQNVTLSCEQNLNHDAMYWYRQDPGQGLRLIYYSQIVNDFQKGDIAEGYSVSREKKESFPLTVTSAQKNPTAFYLCASSDIGTGENIQYFGAGTRLSVL.

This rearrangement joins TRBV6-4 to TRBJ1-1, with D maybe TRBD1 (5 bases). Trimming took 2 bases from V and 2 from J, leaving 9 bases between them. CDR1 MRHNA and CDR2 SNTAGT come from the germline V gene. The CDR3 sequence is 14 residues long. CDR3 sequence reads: CASSDGRVNTEAFF. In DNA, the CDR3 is TGTGCCAGCAGTGACGGCAGGGTAAACACTGAAGCTTTCTTT.

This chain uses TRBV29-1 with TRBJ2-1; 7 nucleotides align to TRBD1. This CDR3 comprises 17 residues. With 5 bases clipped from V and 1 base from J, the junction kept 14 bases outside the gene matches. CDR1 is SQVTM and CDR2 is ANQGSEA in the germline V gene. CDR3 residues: CSVSASQGLRSYNEQFF. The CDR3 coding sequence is TGCAGCGTTAGCGCATCACAGGGGCTCAGATCCTACAATGAGCAGTTCTTC.

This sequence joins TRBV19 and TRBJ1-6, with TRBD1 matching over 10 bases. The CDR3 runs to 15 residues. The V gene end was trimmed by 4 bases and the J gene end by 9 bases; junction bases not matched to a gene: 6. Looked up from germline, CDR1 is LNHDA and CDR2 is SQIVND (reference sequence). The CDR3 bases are TGTGCCAGTAGTACATCCCGGGACAGGGGTTCACCCCTCCACTTT. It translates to CASSTSRDRGSPLHF.

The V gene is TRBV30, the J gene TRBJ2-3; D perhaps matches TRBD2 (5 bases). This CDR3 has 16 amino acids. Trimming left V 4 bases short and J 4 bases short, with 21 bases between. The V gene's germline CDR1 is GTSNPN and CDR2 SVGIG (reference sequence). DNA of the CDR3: TGTGCCTGGATTCCAACAAGGGCGAGGGCAGCAGATACGCAGTATTTT. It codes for CAWIPTRARAADTQYF.

The CDR3 reads CASSPVQGANEKLFF. The DNA for the CDR3 is TGTGCCAGCAGCCCCGTGCAGGGGGCTAATGAAAAACTGTTTTTT. The J gene is TRBJ1-4, the V gene TRBV4-2; TRBD1 agrees at 7 bases. J was trimmed by 3 bases and V by 4 bases; bases with no gene match: 5. The CDR3 has 15 amino acids. CDR1 is LGHNA, CDR2 YNFKEQ, per germline.

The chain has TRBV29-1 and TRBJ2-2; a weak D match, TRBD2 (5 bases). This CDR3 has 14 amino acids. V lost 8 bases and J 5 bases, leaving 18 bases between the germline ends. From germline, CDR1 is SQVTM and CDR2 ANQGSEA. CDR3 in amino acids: CSSISGSGTGELFF. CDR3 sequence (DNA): TGCAGCTCTATTTCGGGGTCGGGGACCGGGGAGCTGTTTTTT.